One and the same sample provided the 32 T cell receptor beta chains below, sequenced in a study of control samples from healthy donors and cancer patients. Generated by immunoSEQ multiplex PCR, the TCRdb table keeps only in-frame clones and is missing some. The repertoire holds approximately 97,000 clones, with roughly 92% as singletons. The sample was blood. The source of these receptors is a human donor in good health. The donor label of this sample is uncertain.

This rearrangement joins TRBV3-1 (or the pseudogene TRBV3-2) to TRBJ1-4, with a possible D match to TRBD1 (5 bases). Per the germline V gene, CDR1 is LGHDT and CDR2 is YNNKEL (reference sequence). This CDR3 is 14 amino acids long. The V gene lost 0 bases and the J gene lost 7 bases, with 9 bases spanning the gap. The CDR3 coding sequence is TGTGCCAGCAGCCAAGACTCGGGGGGTGAAAAACTGTTTTTT. Its translation is CASSQDSGGEKLFF.

This clone has only one observation. The chain links TRBV3-1 (or the pseudogene TRBV3-2) to TRBJ2-2; no clear D gene. This CDR3 has 15 residues. Trimming stripped 4 bases from V and 0 bases from J, with 9 bases between. Germline lookup yields CDR1 LGHDT and CDR2 YNNKEL (reference sequence). The CDR3 nucleotides read TGTGCCAGCAGCCCCCCCAGGACGAACACCGGGGAGCTGTTTTTT. Translating it yields CASSPPRTNTGELFF.

The table lists this clone with a few counts. The chain recombines TRBV4-3 with TRBJ1-4, with 9 bases fitting TRBD1. Germline V gives CDR1 LGHNA, CDR2 YSLEER. Trimming cost V 0 bases and J 5 bases; bases outside gene matches: 1. The CDR3 runs to 15 residues. The CDR3 sequence is CASSQEGQGNEKLFF. CDR3 nucleotide sequence: TGCGCCAGCAGCCAAGAGGGACAGGGAAATGAAAAACTGTTTTTT.

DNA for the CDR3: TGCGCCAGCAGCTTGGAAGGGACGGAGAATGAAAAACTGTTTTTT. Translation: CASSLEGTENEKLFF. V usage is TRBV5-1 and J usage is TRBJ1-4; tentative D call: TRBD1 (5 bases). The CDR3 has 15 residues. The germline V and J ends were trimmed by 0 bases and 5 bases, with 11 bases remaining between them. The germline gives CDR1 SGHRS, CDR2 YFSETQ.

V is TRBV24-1 and J is TRBJ1-5, with TRBD1 identical over 8 bases. CDR3 length: 14 residues. J gave up 9 bases and V 3 bases, and 6 bases lay outside the gene matches. The germline CDR1 and CDR2 sequences are KGHDR and SFDVKD. DNA of the CDR3: TGTGCCACCAGTGATGGACAGGGATCTCGGCCCCAGCATTTT. It yields the protein CATSDGQGSRPQHF.

This chain links TRBV19 with TRBJ1-5; D may be TRBD1 (6 bases). Deletions cut 7 bases from V and 3 bases from J, with 13 bases between. Germline assignment: CDR1 LNHDA and CDR2 SQIVND (reference sequence). The CDR3 has 14 residues. The CDR3 sequence is CASIGQPFNQPQHF. The CDR3 DNA follows: TGTGCCAGTATAGGACAGCCCTTCAATCAGCCCCAGCATTTT.

To note about this clone: Distinct nucleotide sequences in the sample also encode this CDR3. The chain carries TRBV6-5 and TRBJ2-7, with 8 bases lining up with TRBD1. V was pared by 7 bases and J by 2 bases, with 7 bases of the junction left unmatched. The CDR3 totals 14 residues. Per germline, CDR1 MNHEY and CDR2 SVGAGI. In DNA, the CDR3 is TGTGCCAGCACGACGACAGGGGTCCCCTACGAGCAGTACTTC. Translation gives CASTTTGVPYEQYF.

This chain joins TRBV9 and TRBJ1-2; D is ambiguous. The CDR3 is made up of 11 amino acids. Trimming stripped 5 bases from V and 4 bases from J, with 6 bases between. The germline gives CDR1 SGDLS, CDR2 YYNGEE. CDR3 region: CASSSSYGYTF. Written as DNA, the CDR3 is TGTGCCAGCAGTAGCAGCTATGGCTACACCTTC.

V usage is TRBV5-4 and J usage is TRBJ2-5, with TRBD1 matching 7 bases. The CDR3 extends over 16 amino acids. Germline assignment: CDR1 SGHNT and CDR2 YYREEE (reference sequence). V lost 5 bases and J lost 5; bases outside the gene matches: 15. CDR3 nucleotide sequence: TGTGCCAGCAGTTCTGAGCCGACAGGGTTGTGGGAGACCCAGTACTTC. Its translation is CASSSEPTGLWETQYF.

This rearrangement joins TRBV5-4 to TRBJ2-3, with 9 positions matching TRBD2. Germline CDR1 reads SGHNT; CDR2 reads YYREEE (reference sequence). V lost 1 base to trimming and J lost 2 bases; unmatched junction nucleotides: 5. This CDR3 comprises 16 residues. CDR3 protein: CASSLLAGAFTDTQYF. Written as DNA, the CDR3 is TGTGCCAGCAGCTTGTTAGCGGGGGCCTTCACAGATACGCAGTATTTT. The full variable domain, in which reference TRBV5-4 and TRBJ2-3 provide the parts outside the CDR3, is ETGVTQSPTHLIKTRGQQVTLRCSSQSGHNTVSWYQQALGQGPQFIFQYYREEENGRGNFPPRFSGLQFPNYSSELNVNALELDDSALYLCASSLLAGAFTDTQYFGPGTRLTVL.

This sequence joins TRBV5-4 and TRBJ1-6; no clear D gene. The germline CDR1 and CDR2 sequences are SGHNT and YYREEE (reference sequence). This CDR3 has 14 amino acids. The germline V and J ends were trimmed by 1 base and 6 bases, with 8 bases remaining between them. CDR3 coding DNA: TGTGCCAGCAGCTTGTTTGGAACTAATTCACCCCTCCACTTT. The encoded protein is CASSLFGTNSPLHF.

This chain joins TRBV5-1 and TRBJ1-1; D may be TRBD1 (5 bases). Per the germline V gene, CDR1 is SGHRS and CDR2 is YFSETQ. This CDR3 is 13 amino acids long. The germline V and J ends were trimmed by 4 bases and 1 base, with 8 bases remaining between them. CDR3 bases: TGCGCCAGCAGCGTGACAGCGAACACTGAAGCTTTCTTT. Protein: CASSVTANTEAFF.

The V and J genes are TRBV10-3 and TRBJ1-5; 10 nucleotides line up with TRBD1. Germline V gives CDR1 ENHRY, CDR2 SYGVKD. V was pared by 5 bases and J by 7 bases, with 8 bases of the junction left unmatched. This CDR3 has 15 residues. The CDR3 spells CAISPGTGAEQPQHF. The DNA for the CDR3 is TGTGCCATCAGTCCCGGGACAGGGGCGGAACAGCCCCAGCATTTT.

This chain connects TRBV5-1 to TRBJ2-7; 7 nucleotides agree with TRBD1. The CDR3 totals 15 residues. Looked up from germline, CDR1 is SGHRS and CDR2 is YFSETQ. The ends lost 3 bases at V and 4 bases at J; junction bases unmatched: 10. The CDR3 loop reads CASSSTGEAPYEQYF. The CDR3 DNA follows: TGCGCCAGCAGCTCAACAGGGGAAGCACCTTACGAGCAGTACTTC.

CDR3 DNA: TGTGCCAGCAGGAGGGGGGGGAGACGGGAGACCCAGTACTTC. Translated: CASRRGGRRETQYF. This chain joins TRBV6-5 and TRBJ2-5, with D possibly being TRBD2 (7 bases). Germline CDR1 and CDR2: MNHEY and SVGAGI. Trimming removed 6 bases at V and 5 bases at J, with 16 bases between. The CDR3 is 14 residues long.

This chain uses TRBV12-5 with TRBJ2-7, with D maybe TRBD1 (6 bases). Germline V gene lookup returns CDR1 LGHNT and CDR2 FRNRAP. V lost 4 bases to trimming and J lost 3 bases, with 13 bases between them. The CDR3 is 14 amino acids. The DNA for the CDR3 is TGTGCTAGTGGTTACAGGGACCGGGGCTACGAGCAGTACTTC. It is translated as CASGYRDRGYEQYF.

The chain joins TRBV7-8 to TRBJ2-3, with D possibly matching TRBD2 (6 bases). V dropped 5 bases and J dropped 1 base, with 13 bases sitting between them. Per germline, CDR1 SGHVS and CDR2 FQNEAQ. The CDR3 is 15 amino acids. CDR3 in amino acids: CASSHGGGGTDTQYF. For the CDR3, the DNA is TGTGCCAGCAGCCACGGTGGCGGGGGCACAGATACGCAGTATTTT.

The V and J genes are TRBV7-3 and TRBJ2-7, with 11 bases identical to TRBD1. The CDR3 loop spans 19 amino acids. Germline V gene lookup returns CDR1 SGHTA and CDR2 FQGTGA. V was clipped by 4 bases and J by 1 base; unmatched bases: 15. The CDR3 DNA reads TGTGCCAGCAGCTCGTTGGGACAGGGGGGATTAACGACATCCTACGAGCAGTACGTC. This gives the protein CASSSLGQGGLTTSYEQYV.

The chain's CDR3 is CASSLDGGPLVEQYF. The CDR3 DNA follows: TGCGCCAGCAGCTTGGATGGGGGGCCACTTGTCGAGCAGTACTTC. This chain connects TRBV5-1 to TRBJ2-7; D assignment may be TRBD1 or TRBD2 (6 bases each). CDR3 length: 15 amino acids. V was cut by 0 bases and J by 6 bases, with 16 bases left in between. Per germline, CDR1 SGHRS and CDR2 YFSETQ.

This clone has only a few counts. This rearrangement joins TRBV6-1 to TRBJ2-5, with 10 bases that match TRBD1. Germline V CDR1 and CDR2: MNHNS, SASEGT. Trimming removed 2 bases from V and 3 bases from J; junction bases left unmatched: 6. This CDR3 contains 16 residues. CDR3 loop: CASSEQGGTGEETQYF. Written as DNA, the CDR3 is TGTGCCAGCAGTGAACAAGGGGGGACAGGGGAAGAGACCCAGTACTTC.

V and J are TRBV5-5 and TRBJ1-1, with a weak D call TRBD1 (5 bases). Germline V lookup: CDR1 SGHKS, CDR2 YYEKEE (reference sequence). V lost 1 base, J lost 7 bases, and 8 bases lay in between. This CDR3 contains 12 residues. The CDR3 DNA sequence: TGTGCCAGCAGCTTGAAGACAGTTGAAGCTTTCTTT. It translates to CASSLKTVEAFF. Filled out from reference TRBV5-5 and TRBJ1-1, the complete variable domain reads DAGVTQSPTHLIKTRGQQVTLRCSPISGHKSVSWYQQVLGQGPQFIFQYYEKEERGRGNFPDRFSARQFPNYSSELNVNALLLGDSALYLCASSLKTVEAFFGQGTRLTVV.

The V call is TRBV6-5, the J call TRBJ1-2; D unresolved. V was clipped by 4 bases and J by 7 bases, with 16 bases between them. Germline CDR1 is MNHEY and CDR2 is SVGAGI. The CDR3 length is 14 residues. This CDR3 is CASSSGRLQAGYTF. The CDR3 region has the DNA TGTGCCAGCAGTTCCGGCAGGCTTCAGGCTGGCTACACCTTC.

In DNA, the CDR3 is TGTGCCAGCAGTTACACGGGGGACCCCAATCAGCCCCAGCATTTT. It encodes CASSYTGDPNQPQHF. This chain uses TRBV6-5 with TRBJ1-5, with D possibly being TRBD1 (5 bases). The length of the CDR3 is 15 residues. The V gene lost 2 bases and the J gene lost 3 bases, with 11 bases spanning the gap. Germline CDR1 and CDR2: MNHEY and SVGAGI.

The chain carries TRBV6-2 or TRBV6-3 and TRBJ1-1; D is uncertain. Trimming removed 6 bases from V and 7 bases from J, with 9 bases in between. CDR1 is MNHEY, CDR2 SVGEGT, per germline. CDR3 length: 11 amino acids. The CDR3 nucleotides are TGTGCCAGCAGCTTGGGGTTTGAAGCTTTCTTT. It translates to CASSLGFEAFF.

V and J are TRBV21-1 and TRBJ1-1. TRBV21-1 is given as a pseudogene. The CDR3 spans 14 residues. This chain's CDR3 is CASTPHVRGTEAFF. CDR3 nucleotides: TGTGCCAGCACGCCCCACGTGAGGGGAACTGAAGCTTTCTTT.

The J gene is TRBJ2-7, the V gene TRBV5-3; a weak D match, TRBD2 (6 bases). TRBV5-3 is marked as an open reading frame, function uncertain. This CDR3 comprises 12 residues. The germline V and J ends were trimmed by 4 bases and 5 bases, with 10 bases remaining between them. CDR3 sequence reads: CARSPEGDEQYF. The CDR3 nucleotides read TGTGCCAGAAGCCCGGAGGGAGACGAGCAGTACTTC.

The chain links TRBV30 to TRBJ1-1, with D maybe TRBD1 (5 bases). CDR3 size: 16 residues. The V gene lost 2 bases and the J gene lost 1 base, with 17 bases spanning the gap. Germline V gene data show CDR1 as GTSNPN and CDR2 as SVGIG (reference sequence). The CDR3 DNA follows: TGTGCCTGGAGTTCCGGTCCTGGCGGGGGGAACACTGAAGCTTTCTTT. Amino acids: CAWSSGPGGGNTEAFF.

V usage is TRBV9 and J usage is TRBJ2-2; a possible D gene is TRBD1 (5 bases). The CDR3 consists of 13 residues. Germline CDR1 and CDR2: SGDLS and YYNGEE. Trimming cost V 3 bases and J 6 bases, with 9 bases left between them. The CDR3 nucleotides are TGTGCCAGCAGCGACCGGACATCCGGGGAGCTGTTTTTT. Its protein is CASSDRTSGELFF.

This clone was recorded a few times. The chain carries TRBV7-2 and TRBJ1-4; D possibly corresponds to TRBD1 (6 bases). Germline-derived CDR1 and CDR2 are SGHTA and FQGNSA. This CDR3 has 17 residues. V lost 4 bases and J 4 bases, leaving 19 bases between the germline ends. The CDR3 DNA reads TGTGCCAGCAGCTCCGAACTCCGACAGGCTTTTAATGAAAAACTGTTTTTT. It is translated as CASSSELRQAFNEKLFF.

The chain combines TRBV19 with TRBJ2-2, with TRBD2 as a possible D gene (6 bases). Trimming took off 3 bases at V and 13 bases at J, with 24 bases between the two ends. Germline lookup yields CDR1 LNHDA and CDR2 SQIVND (reference sequence). This CDR3 comprises 16 residues. The chain's CDR3 is CASSIARTGLYAGLFF. The DNA for the CDR3 is TGTGCCAGTAGTATCGCCCGCACGGGACTCTATGCTGGGCTGTTTTTT.

This clone has only one observation. V gene TRBV3-1 (or the pseudogene TRBV3-2) combines with J gene TRBJ2-1, with D tentatively TRBD2 (8 bases). V was shortened by 0 bases and J by 8 bases, with 26 bases between the two germline ends. Germline values: CDR1 LGHDT, CDR2 YNNKEL (reference sequence). This CDR3 is 19 amino acids long. In DNA, the CDR3 is TGTGCCAGCAGCCAAGAAGGGGGCGGCGGGGGGTACACCCGCCATGAGCAGTTCTTC. Protein product: CASSQEGGGGGYTRHEQFF.

V usage is TRBV10-3 and J usage is TRBJ1-1; 9 nucleotides match TRBD1. CDR1 and CDR2 from the germline V gene are ENHRY and SYGVKD. Germline trimming cut 6 bases from V and 5 bases from J; bases unmatched to any gene: 7. There are 14 residues in the CDR3. This chain's CDR3 is CAIRETGGQTEAFF. The CDR3 DNA reads TGTGCCATCAGAGAAACAGGGGGCCAGACTGAAGCTTTCTTT.